The 13 T cell receptor beta chains below all came from one sample that was sequenced in a study of OX40 agonist ivuxolimab in advanced cancers. Repertoires were generated with immunoSEQ multiplex PCR, while TCRdb's copy carries only in-frame clones and drops some. Among 55,000 to 75,000 clones listed, 80% to 90% were seen once. The starting material was CD4+ or CD8+ T cells sorted from blood, obtained in a trial of the OX40 agonist ivuxolimab. The origin of the receptors is an adult with an advanced solid tumor such as melanoma, head and neck, liver or kidney cancer.

The gene calls are TRBV4-1 and TRBJ2-3, with 7 bases matching TRBD2. The CDR3 has 16 residues. The V gene end was trimmed by 0 bases and the J gene end by 1 base; junction bases not matched to a gene: 4. From germline, CDR1 is MGHRA and CDR2 YSYEKL. CDR3 sequence: CASSQEALAGTDTQYF. CDR3 bases: TGCGCCAGCAGCCAAGAGGCGCTAGCGGGCACAGATACGCAGTATTTT.

J is TRBJ1-5 and V is TRBV2, with unresolved D. V was cut by 6 bases and J by 2 bases, with 8 bases left in between. Per the germline V gene, CDR1 is SNHLY and CDR2 is FYNNEI. The CDR3 consists of 13 residues. The CDR3 loop reads CASRPRGNQPQHF. CDR3 DNA: TGTGCCAGCAGGCCCCGGGGCAATCAGCCCCAGCATTTT. The full variable domain, in which reference TRBV2 and TRBJ1-5 provide the parts outside the CDR3, is EPEVTQTPSHQVTQMGQEVILRCVPISNHLYFYWYRQILGQKVEFLVSFYNNEISEKSEIFDDQFSVERPDGSNFTLKIRSTKLEDSAMYFCASRPRGNQPQHFGDGTRLSIL.

The rearrangement uses TRBV6-5 and TRBJ2-7; the D gene could be TRBD1 or TRBD2 (7 bases each). The V gene's germline CDR1 is MNHEY and CDR2 SVGAGI. Deletions cut 0 bases from V and 7 bases from J, with 16 bases between. The CDR3 consists of 15 residues. This CDR3 reads CASSYSYRGAGEQYF. DNA for the CDR3: TGTGCCAGCAGTTACTCCTACAGGGGAGCGGGAGAGCAGTACTTC.

This chain uses TRBV9 with TRBJ2-1; D assignment may be TRBD1 or TRBD2 (6 bases each). Per the germline V gene, CDR1 is SGDLS and CDR2 is YYNGEE. The germline V and J ends were trimmed by 4 bases and 9 bases, with 26 bases remaining between them. This CDR3 has 17 amino acids. CDR3 DNA: TGTGCCAGCAGCATACGACGGGACTCCAATAGGGGGTCTGAGCAGTTCTTC. Its translation: CASSIRRDSNRGSEQFF.

The rearrangement uses TRBV6-5 and TRBJ2-7; D perhaps matches TRBD1 (6 bases). Germline V gives CDR1 MNHEY, CDR2 SVGAGI. This CDR3 spans 15 amino acids. V gave up 5 bases and J gave up 2 bases, with 16 bases separating them. The DNA of the CDR3 is TGTGCCAGCAGTGCACTAGACTGGGGGCCCTACGAGCAGTACTTC. Translation gives CASSALDWGPYEQYF.

The chain recombines TRBV11-2 with TRBJ2-7; the D gene is possibly TRBD1 (6 bases). Germline values: CDR1 SGHAT, CDR2 FQNNGV. The V end was cut by 3 bases, the J end by 5 bases, with 20 bases between. The CDR3 consists of 16 residues. In DNA form, the CDR3 reads TGTGCCAGCAGCTTGCGGAGCAGGGGAGTAAGGGACGAGCAGTACTTC. Protein product: CASSLRSRGVRDEQYF.

This chain uses TRBV15 with TRBJ2-3; D may correspond to TRBD1 or TRBD2 (6 bases each). Germline values: CDR1 LNHNV, CDR2 YYDKDF (reference sequence). The CDR3 contains 17 residues. V was trimmed by 3 bases and J by 3 bases, leaving 19 bases between them. As DNA, the CDR3 is TGTGCCACCAGCAGGTATGGGGGGCCGCGGGCTACAGATACGCAGTATTTT. It is translated as CATSRYGGPRATDTQYF.

The chain has TRBV19 and TRBJ2-5; tentatively, D is TRBD1 or TRBD2 (5 bases each). This CDR3 contains 16 residues. The germline V and J ends were trimmed by 3 bases and 0 bases, with 14 bases remaining between them. CDR1 LNHDA and CDR2 SQIVND come from the germline V gene (reference sequence). In nucleotides, the CDR3 is TGTGCCAGTAGTATCGCGGGCTTAGGGGACCAAGAGACCCAGTACTTC. Amino acid sequence: CASSIAGLGDQETQYF.

CDR3 sequence reads: CASSPERQPYEQYF. The DNA of the CDR3 is TGTGCCAGCTCACCGGAGAGGCAACCATACGAGCAGTACTTC. The chain joins TRBV18 to TRBJ2-7; no clear D. Trimming left V 3 bases short and J 4 bases short, with 13 bases between. Germline V gene sequence: CDR1 KGHSH, CDR2 LQKENI. The CDR3 spans 14 residues. Full variable domain (missing parts from reference TRBV18 and TRBJ2-7): NAGVMQNPRHLVRRRGQEARLRCSPMKGHSHVYWYRQLPEEGLKFMVYLQKENIIDESGMPKERFSAEFPKEGPSILRIQQVVRGDSAAYFCASSPERQPYEQYFGPGTRLTVT.

The chain carries TRBV6-6 and TRBJ2-7, with D hard to call. The CDR3 is 12 amino acids. The V end lost 8 bases, the J end lost 2 bases, and 10 bases lay between the germline ends. Per germline, CDR1 MNHNY and CDR2 SVGAGI (reference sequence). Here the CDR3 reads CASRTLPYEQYF. The CDR3 bases are TGTGCCAGCCGGACGCTCCCCTACGAGCAGTACTTC.

This sequence joins TRBV28 and TRBJ1-4, with 7 nucleotides matching TRBD1. The CDR3 contains 13 residues. CDR1 and CDR2 (germline): MDHEN, SYDVKM. Trimming took 6 bases from V and 8 from J; bases not matched to a gene: 6. The chain's CDR3 is CASRTQGWEKLFF. CDR3 sequence (DNA): TGTGCCAGCAGGACACAGGGGTGGGAAAAACTGTTTTTT.

The gene calls are TRBV29-1 and TRBJ2-3, with D perhaps being TRBD1 or TRBD2 (5 bases each). Trimming pared 5 bases from V and 0 bases from J, leaving 15 bases between. This CDR3 has 15 residues. The V gene's germline CDR1 is SQVTM and CDR2 ANQGSEA. The CDR3 region is CSVTVGWGSTDTQYF. CDR3 DNA sequence: TGCAGCGTTACCGTCGGATGGGGGAGCACAGATACGCAGTATTTT.

The V gene is TRBV9, the J gene TRBJ1-4; D possibly corresponds to TRBD1 (6 bases). The CDR3 is 16 residues long. V was trimmed by 6 bases and J by 6 bases, leaving 21 bases between them. CDR1 is SGDLS and CDR2 is YYNGEE in the germline V gene. As DNA, the CDR3 is TGTGCCAGCACCCCGGGTGCGTCCAGGGGCCATGAAAAACTGTTTTTT. It yields the protein CASTPGASRGHEKLFF.